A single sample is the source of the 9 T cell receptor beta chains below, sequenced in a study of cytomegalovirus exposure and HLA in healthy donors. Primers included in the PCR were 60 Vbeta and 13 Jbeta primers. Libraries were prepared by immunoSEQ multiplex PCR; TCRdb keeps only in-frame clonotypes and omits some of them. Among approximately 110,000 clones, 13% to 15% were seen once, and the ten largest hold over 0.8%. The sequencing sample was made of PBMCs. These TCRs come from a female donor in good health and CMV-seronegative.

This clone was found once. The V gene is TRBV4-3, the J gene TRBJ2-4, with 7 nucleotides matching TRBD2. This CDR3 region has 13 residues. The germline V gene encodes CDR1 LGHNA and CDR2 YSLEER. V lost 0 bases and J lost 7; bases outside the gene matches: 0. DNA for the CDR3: TGCGCCAGCAGCCAAGAGGGGGGGAACATTCAGTACTTC. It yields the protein CASSQEGGNIQYF.

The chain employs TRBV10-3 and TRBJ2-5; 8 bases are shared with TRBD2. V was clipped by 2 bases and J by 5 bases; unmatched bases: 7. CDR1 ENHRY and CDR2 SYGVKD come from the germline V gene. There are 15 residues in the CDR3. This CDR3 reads CAISEELAGTETQYF. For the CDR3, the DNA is TGTGCCATCAGTGAGGAGCTAGCGGGCACTGAGACCCAGTACTTC.

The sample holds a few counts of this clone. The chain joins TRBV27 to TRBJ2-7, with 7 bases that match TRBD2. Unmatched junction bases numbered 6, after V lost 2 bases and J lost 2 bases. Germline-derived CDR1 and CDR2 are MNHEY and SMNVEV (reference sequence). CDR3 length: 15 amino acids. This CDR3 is CASSLGSGIPYEQYF. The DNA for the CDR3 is TGTGCCAGCAGTTTAGGGAGCGGGATCCCCTACGAGCAGTACTTC.

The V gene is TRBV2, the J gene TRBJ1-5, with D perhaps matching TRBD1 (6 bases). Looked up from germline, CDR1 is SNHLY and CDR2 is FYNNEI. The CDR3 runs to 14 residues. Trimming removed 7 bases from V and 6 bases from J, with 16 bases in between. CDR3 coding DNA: TGTGCCAGCACCAAGGCAGGGGTAGGTCAGCCCCAGCATTTT. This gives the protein CASTKAGVGQPQHF.

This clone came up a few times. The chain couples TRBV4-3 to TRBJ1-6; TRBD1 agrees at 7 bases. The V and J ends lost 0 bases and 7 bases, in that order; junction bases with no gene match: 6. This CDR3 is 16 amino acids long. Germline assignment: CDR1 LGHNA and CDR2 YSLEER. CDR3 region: CASSQDRAGGNSPLHF. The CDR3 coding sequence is TGCGCCAGCAGCCAAGATCGGGCAGGGGGGAATTCACCCCTCCACTTT.

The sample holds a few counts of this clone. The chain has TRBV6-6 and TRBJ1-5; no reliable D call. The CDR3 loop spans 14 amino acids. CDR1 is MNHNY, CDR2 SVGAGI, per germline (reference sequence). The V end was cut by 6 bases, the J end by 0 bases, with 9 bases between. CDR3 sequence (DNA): TGTGCCAGCAGGTATCCTAATAGCAATCAGCCCCAGCATTTT. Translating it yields CASRYPNSNQPQHF.

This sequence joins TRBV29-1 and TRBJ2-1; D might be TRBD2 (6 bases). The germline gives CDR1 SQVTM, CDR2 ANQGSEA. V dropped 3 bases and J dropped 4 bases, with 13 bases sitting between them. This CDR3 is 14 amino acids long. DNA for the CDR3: TGCAGCGTTGAGGAACTAGCACTTTACAATGAGCAGTTCTTC. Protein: CSVEELALYNEQFF.

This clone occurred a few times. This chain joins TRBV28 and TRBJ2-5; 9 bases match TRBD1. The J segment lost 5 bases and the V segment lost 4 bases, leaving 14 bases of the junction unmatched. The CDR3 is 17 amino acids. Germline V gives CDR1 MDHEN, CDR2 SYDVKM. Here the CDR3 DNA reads TGTGCCAGCAGTTCCCCCCGAAACAGGGGGCGCGCGGAGACCCAGTACTTC. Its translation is CASSSPRNRGRAETQYF. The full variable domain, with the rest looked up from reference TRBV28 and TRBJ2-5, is DVKVTQSSRYLVKRTGEKVFLECVQDMDHENMFWYRQDPGLGLRLIYFSYDVKMKEKGDIPEGYSVSREKKERFSLILESASTNQTSMYLCASSSPRNRGRAETQYFGPGTRLLVL.

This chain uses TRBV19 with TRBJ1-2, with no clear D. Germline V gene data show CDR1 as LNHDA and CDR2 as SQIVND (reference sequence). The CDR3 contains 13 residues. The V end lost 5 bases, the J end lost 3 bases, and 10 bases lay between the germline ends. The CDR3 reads CASSSLDYYGYTF. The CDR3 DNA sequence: TGTGCCAGTAGTTCTCTTGACTACTATGGCTACACCTTC.